A selection of T cell receptor beta chains follows, all from one sample in a study of blood T cell repertoires in COVID-19. Profiled with immunoSEQ multiplex PCR; TCRdb holds only in-frame clones, not every one. The sample consists of about 110,000 clones, 84% of them appearing once. The specimen sequenced was peripheral blood. All receptors come from a human donor in a cohort sampled during active COVID-19. CDR3s include the opening cysteine and the closing phenylalanine or tryptophan. D genes are given only for firm matches. Not every row has a clone size; where given, it reads once, few, many or a size class.

len: 15; v_gene: TRBV3-1/TRBV3-2; d_gene: NA; j_gene: TRBJ2-3; abundance: NA; CDR3aa: CASLRGPNFTDTQYF; CDR3nt: TGTGCCAGTTTAAGGGGCCCAAATTTCACAGATACGCAGTATTTT
len: 13; v_gene: TRBV7-3; d_gene: NA; j_gene: TRBJ2-5; abundance: NA; CDR3aa: CASSPVFGETQYF; CDR3nt: TGTGCCAGCAGCCCCGTCTTCGGGGAGACCCAGTACTTC
len: 16; v_gene: TRBV6-1; d_gene: NA; j_gene: TRBJ2-3; abundance: NA; CDR3aa: CASSESPRAPTDTQYF; CDR3nt: TGTGCCAGCAGTGAAAGCCCCCGAGCGCCCACAGATACGCAGTATTTT
len: 17; v_gene: TRBV14; d_gene: TRBD2; j_gene: TRBJ2-2; abundance: NA; CDR3aa: CASSQSWREPSSGELFF; CDR3nt: TGTGCCAGCAGCCAATCTTGGCGGGAGCCTTCCTCCGGGGAGCTGTTTTTT
len: 15; v_gene: TRBV2; d_gene: TRBD2; j_gene: TRBJ2-3; abundance: NA; CDR3aa: CASTLRTSATDTQYF; CDR3nt: TGTGCCAGCACCCTTCGGACTAGCGCCACAGATACGCAGTATTTT
len: 15; v_gene: TRBV18; d_gene: NA; j_gene: TRBJ1-6; abundance: NA; CDR3aa: CASSSGTINNSPLHF; CDR3nt: TGTGCCAGCTCATCCGGGACAATTAATAATTCACCCCTCCACTTT
len: 16; v_gene: TRBV5-1; d_gene: NA; j_gene: TRBJ2-1; abundance: NA; CDR3aa: CASSEAGRTLYNEQFF; CDR3nt: TGCGCCAGCAGCGAGGCGGGACGGACTTTATACAATGAGCAGTTCTTC
len: 19; v_gene: TRBV3-1/TRBV3-2; d_gene: NA; j_gene: TRBJ2-6; abundance: NA; CDR3aa: CASSQTQGRGSSGANVLTF; CDR3nt: TGTGCCAGCAGCCAAACCCAGGGCAGGGGTTCCTCTGGGGCCAACGTCCTGACTTTC
len: 16; v_gene: TRBV7-3; d_gene: TRBD2; j_gene: TRBJ2-1; abundance: once; CDR3aa: CASSQTATSGYNEQFF; CDR3nt: TGTGCCAGCAGTCAGACGGCGACTAGCGGGTACAATGAGCAGTTCTTC
len: 15; v_gene: TRBV9; d_gene: TRBD2; j_gene: TRBJ2-2; abundance: few; CDR3aa: CASSVLAGGTGELFF; CDR3nt: TGTGCCAGCAGTGTACTAGCGGGGGGCACCGGGGAGCTGTTTTTT
len: 13; v_gene: TRBV27; d_gene: TRBD2; j_gene: TRBJ2-1; abundance: NA; CDR3aa: CASRLAGEVGQFF; CDR3nt: TGTGCCAGCAGACTAGCGGGAGAAGTAGGGCAGTTCTTC
len: 13; v_gene: TRBV7-9; d_gene: TRBD2; j_gene: TRBJ2-2; abundance: NA; CDR3aa: CAPGGSVTGELFF; CDR3nt: TGTGCCCCGGGGGGATCGGTCACCGGGGAGCTGTTTTTT
len: 12; v_gene: TRBV12-3/TRBV12-4; d_gene: NA; j_gene: TRBJ2-2; abundance: once; CDR3aa: CASNSRTGELFF; CDR3nt: TGTGCCAGCAATTCGAGAACCGGGGAGCTGTTTTTT
len: 16; v_gene: TRBV18; d_gene: TRBD2; j_gene: TRBJ2-2; abundance: NA; CDR3aa: CASSSGLATNTGELFF; CDR3nt: TGTGCCAGCTCATCTGGACTAGCGACGAACACCGGGGAGCTGTTTTTT
len: 15; v_gene: TRBV5-6; d_gene: TRBD1; j_gene: TRBJ2-2; abundance: NA; CDR3aa: CASSLSGGNTGELFF; CDR3nt: TGTGCCAGCAGCTTGTCAGGGGGGAACACCGGGGAGCTGTTTTTT
len: 16; v_gene: TRBV7-2; d_gene: NA; j_gene: TRBJ2-3; abundance: NA; CDR3aa: CASSLVGGPSTDTQYF; CDR3nt: TGTGCCAGCAGCTTAGTAGGAGGCCCTAGCACAGATACGCAGTATTTT
len: 15; v_gene: TRBV7-2; d_gene: TRBD2; j_gene: TRBJ2-7; abundance: NA; CDR3aa: CASRKSSGGLLEQYF; CDR3nt: TGTGCCAGCCGCAAGTCTAGCGGAGGTCTCCTCGAGCAGTACTTC
len: 16; v_gene: TRBV5-1; d_gene: TRBD1; j_gene: TRBJ2-7; abundance: NA; CDR3aa: CASSTGQDRRVYEQYF; CDR3nt: TGCGCCAGCAGCACTGGACAGGACCGTAGAGTTTACGAGCAGTACTTC
len: 17; v_gene: TRBV3-1/TRBV3-2; d_gene: TRBD2; j_gene: TRBJ2-1; abundance: NA; CDR3aa: CASSQLLGTSGVGEQFF; CDR3nt: TGTGCCAGCAGCCAACTACTCGGGACTAGCGGGGTAGGGGAGCAGTTCTTC
len: 15; v_gene: TRBV28; d_gene: NA; j_gene: TRBJ1-3; abundance: NA; CDR3aa: CASSPIQGSGNTIYF; CDR3nt: TGTGCCAGCAGTCCAATCCAGGGATCTGGAAACACCATATATTTT
len: 14; v_gene: TRBV28; d_gene: NA; j_gene: TRBJ1-1; abundance: few; CDR3aa: CASSSPPQGPTAFF; CDR3nt: TGTGCCAGCAGTTCGCCGCCCCAGGGGCCCACAGCTTTCTTT
len: 15; v_gene: TRBV5-1; d_gene: TRBD1; j_gene: TRBJ2-3; abundance: NA; CDR3aa: CASRAQGTRTDTQYF; CDR3nt: TGCGCCAGCAGGGCACAGGGGACACGCACAGATACGCAGTATTTT
len: 13; v_gene: TRBV10-3; d_gene: TRBD1; j_gene: TRBJ1-2; abundance: NA; CDR3aa: CAITGQGNYGYTF; CDR3nt: TGTGCCATCACTGGACAGGGGAACTATGGCTACACCTTC
len: 15; v_gene: TRBV7-9; d_gene: TRBD1; j_gene: TRBJ2-2; abundance: NA; CDR3aa: CASSSGQGDTGELFF; CDR3nt: TGTGCCAGCAGCTCCGGACAGGGCGACACCGGGGAGCTGTTTTTT
len: 16; v_gene: TRBV5-1; d_gene: NA; j_gene: TRBJ2-1; abundance: NA; CDR3aa: CASSSGLVSSYNEQFF; CDR3nt: TGCGCCAGCAGCTCCGGTCTAGTGAGCTCCTACAATGAGCAGTTCTTC
len: 14; v_gene: TRBV6-4; d_gene: NA; j_gene: TRBJ2-3; abundance: NA; CDR3aa: CASSDGGAADTQYF; CDR3nt: TGTGCCAGCAGTGACGGTGGGGCCGCAGATACGCAGTATTTT
len: 15; v_gene: TRBV15; d_gene: NA; j_gene: TRBJ1-4; abundance: NA; CDR3aa: CATSRDAGFSEKLFF; CDR3nt: TGTGCCACCAGCAGAGATGCGGGGTTCTCCGAAAAACTGTTTTTT
len: 16; v_gene: TRBV27; d_gene: NA; j_gene: TRBJ2-1; abundance: NA; CDR3aa: CASSLAGRSSYNEQFF; CDR3nt: TGTGCCAGCAGTTTGGCGGGACGAAGCTCCTACAATGAGCAGTTCTTC
len: 13; v_gene: TRBV30; d_gene: TRBD2; j_gene: TRBJ2-1; abundance: NA; CDR3aa: CAWTSGRSLEQFF; CDR3nt: TGTGCCTGGACTAGCGGGAGGTCCCTTGAGCAGTTCTTC
len: 13; v_gene: TRBV2; d_gene: NA; j_gene: TRBJ2-2; abundance: once; CDR3aa: CASKGGGTGELFF; CDR3nt: TGTGCCAGCAAGGGAGGAGGCACCGGGGAGCTGTTTTTT
len: 16; v_gene: TRBV7-3; d_gene: TRBD2; j_gene: TRBJ2-2; abundance: NA; CDR3aa: CASSLNSGSNTGELFF; CDR3nt: TGTGCCAGCAGCCTTAATAGCGGGAGCAACACCGGGGAGCTGTTTTTT
len: 15; v_gene: TRBV7-3; d_gene: NA; j_gene: TRBJ2-2; abundance: NA; CDR3aa: CASSLSTSRAGELFF; CDR3nt: TGTGCCAGCAGCTTAAGTACTAGCAGGGCCGGGGAGCTGTTTTTT
len: 16; v_gene: TRBV5-6; d_gene: NA; j_gene: TRBJ2-7; abundance: NA; CDR3aa: CASSLGLPGHIYEQYF; CDR3nt: TGTGCCAGCAGCTTGGGTCTCCCGGGACATATCTACGAGCAGTACTTC
len: 13; v_gene: TRBV2; d_gene: NA; j_gene: TRBJ1-6; abundance: NA; CDR3aa: CASRTEGNSPLHF; CDR3nt: TGTGCCAGCCGGACAGAGGGGAATTCACCCCTCCACTTT
len: 13; v_gene: TRBV30; d_gene: NA; j_gene: TRBJ2-7; abundance: few; CDR3aa: CAWGSGGPYEQYF; CDR3nt: TGTGCCTGGGGAAGCGGAGGGCCCTACGAGCAGTACTTC
len: 14; v_gene: TRBV2; d_gene: NA; j_gene: TRBJ2-7; abundance: NA; CDR3aa: CASTPAGRFYEQYF; CDR3nt: TGTGCCAGCACCCCCGCGGGACGGTTCTACGAGCAGTACTTC
len: 13; v_gene: TRBV30; d_gene: NA; j_gene: TRBJ1-1; abundance: NA; CDR3aa: CAWSGQTNTEAFF; CDR3nt: TGTGCCTGGAGTGGACAGACGAACACTGAAGCTTTCTTT
len: 15; v_gene: TRBV21-1; d_gene: NA; j_gene: TRBJ1-1; abundance: NA; CDR3aa: CASNYYSWGPTEAFF; CDR3nt: TGTGCCAGCAACTATTATAGCTGGGGGCCCACTGAAGCTTTCTTT
len: 15; v_gene: TRBV24-1; d_gene: TRBD1; j_gene: TRBJ2-3; abundance: NA; CDR3aa: CATSDNTGGTDTQYF; CDR3nt: TGTGCCACCAGTGACAATACAGGGGGCACAGATACGCAGTATTTT
len: 15; v_gene: TRBV7-2; d_gene: TRBD1; j_gene: TRBJ1-2; abundance: NA; CDR3aa: CASSLSGTARHGYTF; CDR3nt: TGTGCCAGCAGCTTATCAGGGACAGCCCGGCATGGCTACACCTTC
len: 17; v_gene: TRBV7-2; d_gene: NA; j_gene: TRBJ2-3; abundance: NA; CDR3aa: CASSLGVSGGPQETQYF; CDR3nt: TGTGCCAGCAGCTTAGGCGTTAGCGGAGGCCCTCAAGAAACGCAGTATTTT
len: 14; v_gene: TRBV29-1; d_gene: NA; j_gene: TRBJ2-3; abundance: few; CDR3aa: CSATGLLAMDTQYF; CDR3nt: TGCAGCGCCACAGGACTGCTAGCGATGGATACGCAGTATTTT
len: 12; v_gene: TRBV5-4; d_gene: NA; j_gene: TRBJ2-1; abundance: NA; CDR3aa: CASSSPSHEQFF; CDR3nt: TGTGCCAGCAGCTCCCCTAGCCATGAGCAGTTCTTC
len: 16; v_gene: TRBV30; d_gene: TRBD1; j_gene: TRBJ1-1; abundance: NA; CDR3aa: CAWRKGQGPWSTEAFF; CDR3nt: TGTGCCTGGAGAAAGGGACAGGGGCCTTGGTCCACTGAAGCTTTCTTT
len: 13; v_gene: TRBV7-3; d_gene: NA; j_gene: TRBJ1-1; abundance: NA; CDR3aa: CASSPQANTEAFF; CDR3nt: TGTGCCAGCAGCCCCCAGGCGAACACTGAAGCTTTCTTT
len: 14; v_gene: TRBV6-2/TRBV6-3; d_gene: NA; j_gene: TRBJ2-1; abundance: NA; CDR3aa: CASSPGFAVNEQFF; CDR3nt: TGTGCCAGCAGTCCGGGTTTTGCCGTCAATGAGCAGTTCTTC
len: 15; v_gene: TRBV5-1; d_gene: NA; j_gene: TRBJ1-1; abundance: NA; CDR3aa: CASSPDGQANTEAFF; CDR3nt: TGCGCCAGCAGCCCCGATGGGCAGGCGAACACTGAAGCTTTCTTT
len: 15; v_gene: TRBV5-4; d_gene: TRBD2; j_gene: TRBJ2-2; abundance: NA; CDR3aa: CASSLAGGNTGELFF; CDR3nt: TGTGCCAGCAGCTTAGCGGGAGGAAACACCGGGGAGCTGTTTTTT
len: 14; v_gene: TRBV5-6; d_gene: TRBD1; j_gene: TRBJ2-7; abundance: NA; CDR3aa: CASSLGQGPYEQYF; CDR3nt: TGTGCCAGCAGCTTGGGACAGGGTCCGTACGAGCAGTACTTC
len: 14; v_gene: TRBV30; d_gene: TRBD1; j_gene: TRBJ2-2; abundance: once; CDR3aa: CAWSRTGWTGELFF; CDR3nt: TGTGCCTGGAGTCGGACAGGGTGGACCGGGGAGCTGTTTTTT
len: 15; v_gene: TRBV5-1; d_gene: TRBD1; j_gene: TRBJ2-5; abundance: NA; CDR3aa: CASSLAQGAWETQYF; CDR3nt: TGCGCCAGCAGCTTAGCTCAGGGGGCATGGGAGACCCAGTACTTC
len: 15; v_gene: TRBV14; d_gene: NA; j_gene: TRBJ1-3; abundance: NA; CDR3aa: CASSPTGSTGNTIYF; CDR3nt: TGTGCCAGCAGCCCTACAGGGAGCACTGGAAACACCATATATTTT
len: 15; v_gene: TRBV6-6; d_gene: NA; j_gene: TRBJ2-1; abundance: NA; CDR3aa: CASSPPAGLWDEQFF; CDR3nt: TGTGCCAGCAGTCCCCCGGCAGGTCTTTGGGATGAGCAGTTCTTC
len: 20; v_gene: TRBV4-1; d_gene: TRBD1; j_gene: TRBJ2-6; abundance: NA; CDR3aa: CASSPSTIPTGSTGANVLTF; CDR3nt: TGCGCCAGCAGCCCTTCCACAATACCGACAGGGAGCACTGGGGCCAACGTCCTGACTTTC
len: 14; v_gene: TRBV6-6; d_gene: TRBD1; j_gene: TRBJ2-5; abundance: NA; CDR3aa: CASSYFGQGETQYF; CDR3nt: TGTGCCAGCAGTTACTTCGGACAGGGAGAGACCCAGTACTTC